Listed below are T cell receptor beta chains from one sample, sequenced in a study of CD8+ T cells in alopecia areata. Assay: immunoSEQ multiplex PCR; the TCRdb copy retains only in-frame clones and omits some. The sample consists of about 200,000 clones, more than 50% of them appearing once. Sequencing was carried out using CD8+ T cells sorted from blood. These receptors all come from a human donor in good health. Both conserved end residues are part of each CDR3. Fields, in order: clone size, D gene, J gene, V gene, CDR3 protein, CDR3 DNA. A D gene is named only where the DNA matches it firmly. The size field is filled for only some rows; it gives once, few, many or a size class.

few	-	TRBJ2-7	TRBV13	CASSLGGGDTEQYF	TGTGCCAGCAGCTTAGGCGGCGGGGACACCGAGCAGTACTTC
-	TRBD2	TRBJ2-1	TRBV2	CAGTSETNEQFF	TGTGCCGGGACTAGCGAAACCAATGAGCAGTTCTTC
once	TRBD1	TRBJ2-7	TRBV29-1	CSVEVPDRVSDEQYF	TGCAGCGTTGAAGTACCGGACAGGGTGAGCGACGAGCAGTACTTC
few	-	TRBJ1-1	TRBV29-1	CSVEKGGEAFF	TGCAGCGTTGAGAAGGGGGGTGAAGCTTTCTTT
-	-	TRBJ1-2	TRBV6-5	CASSEGVNYGYTF	TGTGCCAGCAGCGAAGGTGTCAACTATGGCTACACCTTC
-	-	TRBJ1-5	TRBV27	CASSLRGFSNQPQHF	TGTGCCAGCAGTTTGAGAGGGTTTAGCAATCAGCCCCAGCATTTT
-	-	TRBJ2-1	TRBV5-1	CASSLDRSSYNEQFF	TGCGCCAGCAGCTTGGACAGATCGTCCTACAATGAGCAGTTCTTC
-	-	TRBJ2-6	TRBV9	CASSAPHGGTGANVLTF	TGTGCCAGCAGCGCTCCCCATGGGGGGACCGGGGCCAACGTCCTGACTTTC
-	-	TRBJ1-2	TRBV25-1	CAAGGFGGYTF	TGTGCGGCGGGAGGATTTGGTGGCTACACCTTC
-	TRBD2	TRBJ2-7	TRBV27	CASSLIGSGGASYEQYF	TGTGCCAGCAGTTTAATTGGTAGCGGGGGGGCTTCCTACGAGCAGTACTTC
-	-	TRBJ1-5	TRBV4-1	CASSQEGRGFQPQHF	TGCGCCAGCAGCCAAGAGGGGAGGGGTTTTCAGCCCCAGCATTTT
few	-	TRBJ1-5	TRBV4-1	CASSAQGGDQPQHF	TGCGCCAGCAGCGCCCAGGGAGGGGATCAGCCCCAGCATTTT
-	-	TRBJ1-5	TRBV4-1	CASSQFGKEFDQPQHF	TGCGCCAGCAGCCAATTCGGTAAGGAGTTTGATCAGCCCCAGCATTTT
few	TRBD1	TRBJ2-2	TRBV23-1	CASSHSGTGNTGELFF	TGCGCCAGCAGTCATTCGGGGACAGGGAACACCGGGGAGCTGTTTTTT
few	-	TRBJ2-3	TRBV14	CASSQYGAVDTQYF	TGTGCCAGCAGCCAGTATGGGGCGGTAGATACGCAGTATTTT
-	-	TRBJ1-5	TRBV9	CASSEGPSNQPQHF	TGTGCCAGCAGCGAAGGTCCTAGCAATCAGCCCCAGCATTTT
-	TRBD1	TRBJ2-1	TRBV29-1	CSVEETGPYNEQFF	TGCAGCGTTGAAGAGACAGGGCCCTACAATGAGCAGTTCTTC
-	TRBD1	TRBJ2-1	TRBV19	CASTVQGALYNEQFF	TGTGCCAGTACCGTACAGGGGGCCCTCTACAATGAGCAGTTCTTC
-	TRBD2	TRBJ2-7	TRBV7-2	CASSLSTSGVYEQYF	TGTGCCAGCAGCTTAAGTACTAGCGGGGTCTACGAGCAGTACTTC
-	TRBD1	TRBJ2-7	TRBV19	CASSIANRGSYEQYF	TGTGCCAGTAGTATAGCCAACAGGGGATCCTACGAGCAGTACTTC
few	-	TRBJ2-2	TRBV2	CASSDRGADTGELFF	TGTGCCAGCAGTGACCGGGGGGCCGACACCGGGGAGCTGTTTTTT
-	TRBD1	TRBJ2-3	TRBV6-5	CASSPRTGGTDTQYF	TGTGCCAGCAGTCCCCGGACAGGGGGCACAGATACGCAGTATTTT
-	-	TRBJ1-2	TRBV15	CATSRPSGPNSYGYTF	TGTGCCACCAGCAGACCTTCCGGGCCAAACTCCTATGGCTACACCTTC